This TCR beta chain stems from a study of CD8+ T cells in alopecia areata. This CDR3 is built from 13 residues. The germline gives CDR1 SGHRS, CDR2 YFSETQ. The V segment lost 2 bases and the J segment 6 bases; nucleotides outside the gene matches: 5. Comments on this clone: Its matching antigen is unknown.

Lesional scalp tissue (obtained by punch biopsy) and peripheral blood were collected from alopecia areata patients. It was cDNA, reverse transcribed from extracted RNA, that served as the sequencing template. The assay was immunoSEQ multiplex PCR, and TCRdb's table has in-frame clones only and misses some. The sample shows roughly 200,000 clones, more than 60% of them seen only once. Notes on the study in general: Normal scalp showed lower clonality than lesional scalp, especially alopecia totalis/universalis. Scalp data also include sequences from resident alphabeta T cells of normal skin. Mice gave a clearer picture of TCR sharing than patients did, possibly for HLA-related reasons.

Sequences were derived from CD4+ T cells sorted from blood, sampled at week 0. The TCR sequence derives from a human donor with alopecia areata. The V gene is TRBV5-1, the J gene TRBJ2-7; 7 nucleotides line up with TRBD2. The CDR3 nucleotides are TGCGCCAGCAGCTTCCAAACTAGCGCCGAGCAGTACTTC. It is translated as CASSFQTSAEQYF.